Listed here are 28 T cell receptor beta chains from one sample, sequenced in a study of blood T cell repertoires in COVID-19. The assay was immunoSEQ multiplex PCR, and TCRdb's table has in-frame clones only and misses some. Altogether about 360,000 clones are present, more than 65% being singletons, with the ten largest covering around 1%. Sequenced input: peripheral blood. Every receptor here comes from a human donor with acute or convalescent COVID-19. The donor label of this sample is uncertain.

J is TRBJ2-1 and V is TRBV5-1; TRBD2 matches 7 bases. Germline CDR1 is SGHRS and CDR2 is YFSETQ. The CDR3 covers 13 residues. J gave up 8 bases and V 2 bases, and 4 bases lay outside the gene matches. DNA for the CDR3: TGCGCCAGCAGCTTCGGGGGGACCGATGAGCAGTTCTTC. Translating gives CASSFGGTDEQFF.

The chain couples TRBV5-1 to TRBJ1-1; D gene uncertain. Germline assignment: CDR1 SGHRS and CDR2 YFSETQ. The V end lost 4 bases, the J end lost 3 bases, and 16 bases lay between the germline ends. The CDR3 length is 15 residues. For the CDR3, the DNA is TGCGCCAGCAGCCCGGAGGGCAGTAGGCACACTGAAGCTTTCTTT. Translation gives CASSPEGSRHTEAFF.

This rearrangement joins TRBV19 to TRBJ1-4, with TRBD1 as a possible D gene (6 bases). The CDR3 extends over 17 amino acids. Germline V gives CDR1 LNHDA, CDR2 SQIVND (reference sequence). Trimming pared 4 bases from V and 8 bases from J, leaving 23 bases between. This CDR3 reads CASSSTIEAGALEKLFF. The CDR3 region has the DNA TGTGCCAGTAGTAGTACAATCGAGGCAGGGGCCTTGGAAAAACTGTTTTTT.

The chain joins TRBV3-1 (or the pseudogene TRBV3-2) to TRBJ1-1; no reliable D call. V was pared by 2 bases and J by 7 bases, with 14 bases between. Per germline, CDR1 LGHDT and CDR2 YNNKEL (reference sequence). The CDR3 is 14 residues long. The CDR3 loop reads CASSQTHLDIEAFF. The CDR3 coding sequence is TGTGCCAGCAGCCAAACGCACCTCGACATTGAAGCTTTCTTT.

This chain links TRBV7-8 with TRBJ1-5, with 9 bases matching TRBD1. Germline CDR1 reads SGHVS; CDR2 reads FQNEAQ. The CDR3 is 14 amino acids. V shed 5 bases and J 7 bases; nucleotides not matched to a gene: 6. The DNA for the CDR3 is TGTGCCAGCAGCCCGGGACAGGGCCCCCAGCCCCAGCATTTT. Protein product: CASSPGQGPQPQHF.

This chain joins TRBV6-2 or TRBV6-3 and TRBJ1-5; 7 nucleotides line up with TRBD1. J lost 5 bases, V lost 2 bases, and 9 bases had no gene match. There are 16 residues in the CDR3. Germline loops: CDR1 MNHEY, CDR2 SVGEGT. CDR3 nucleotide sequence: TGTGCCAGCAGTTACGGGAACAGGGGCCGTTATCAGCCCCAGCATTTT. This gives the protein CASSYGNRGRYQPQHF.

V gene TRBV7-9 combines with J gene TRBJ1-5; unclear D gene. The CDR3 has 14 residues. Trimming cost V 4 bases and J 4 bases, with 11 bases left between them. The germline CDR1 and CDR2 sequences are SEHNR and FQNEAQ (reference sequence). For the CDR3, the DNA is TGTGCCAGCAGCTCCTTCGAGACAAATCAGCCCCAGCATTTT. It translates to CASSSFETNQPQHF.

This clone was counted a single time. The rearrangement uses TRBV29-1 and TRBJ1-2; D is unclear. V gave up 6 bases and J gave up 1 base, with 9 bases separating them. The germline V gene encodes CDR1 SQVTM and CDR2 ANQGSEA. CDR3 length: 12 amino acids. The CDR3 region is CSVDQLNYGYTF. In DNA form, the CDR3 reads TGCAGCGTCGATCAACTTAACTATGGCTACACCTTC.

This chain links TRBV5-1 with TRBJ2-7, with 9 positions matching TRBD2. Germline V gives CDR1 SGHRS, CDR2 YFSETQ. The CDR3 contains 14 residues. V was pared by 4 bases and J by 6 bases, with 8 bases of the junction left unmatched. The chain's CDR3 is CASSQFLAGSEQYF. CDR3 DNA: TGCGCCAGCAGCCAGTTTCTAGCGGGAAGCGAGCAGTACTTC.

The V call is TRBV7-2, the J call TRBJ2-1; 10 bases fit TRBD1. Germline V CDR1 and CDR2: SGHTA, FQGNSA. The CDR3 has 16 residues. J gave up 6 bases and V 4 bases, and 9 bases lay outside the gene matches. The CDR3 spells CASSYIRTGGGNEQFF. The CDR3 DNA follows: TGTGCCAGCAGCTATATAAGGACAGGGGGGGGCAATGAGCAGTTCTTC.

This chain links TRBV5-1 with TRBJ2-1; TRBD2 matches 8 bases. This CDR3 comprises 17 residues. CDR1 and CDR2 (germline): SGHRS, YFSETQ. Unmatched junction bases numbered 9, after V lost 4 bases and J lost 0 bases. DNA of the CDR3: TGCGCCAGCAGCCTTGGACTAGCCGCTGACTCCTACAATGAGCAGTTCTTC. This translates into CASSLGLAADSYNEQFF.

This rearrangement joins TRBV9 to TRBJ1-5; 8 nucleotides match TRBD1. CDR3 length: 15 residues. V was pared by 5 bases and J by 3 bases, with 7 bases of the junction left unmatched. CDR1 and CDR2 (germline): SGDLS, YYNGEE. This CDR3 is CASRVTGEANQPQHF. The DNA of the CDR3 is TGTGCCAGCAGGGTGACAGGGGAAGCCAATCAGCCCCAGCATTTT.

The rearrangement joins TRBV2 to TRBJ2-7; D gene unclear. From germline, CDR1 is SNHLY and CDR2 FYNNEI. The V end was cut by 6 bases, the J end by 1 base, with 10 bases between. This CDR3 has 13 residues. CDR3 residues: CASSHDFSYEQYF. Here the CDR3 DNA reads TGTGCCAGCAGCCACGACTTTTCCTACGAGCAGTACTTC.

This clone was observed a handful of times. The V and J genes are TRBV28 and TRBJ1-1, with 10 bases aligning to TRBD1. J lost 5 bases, V lost 6 bases, and 3 bases had no gene match. Germline assignment: CDR1 MDHEN and CDR2 SYDVKM. The length of the CDR3 is 13 residues. In nucleotides, the CDR3 is TGTGCCAGCAGCGGACAGGGGGATACTGAAGCTTTCTTT. This sequence encodes CASSGQGDTEAFF.

The V and J genes are TRBV2 and TRBJ1-5; TRBD1 might be the D (6 bases). With 8 bases removed from V and 2 bases from J, the gap between germline ends came to 10 bases. From germline, CDR1 is SNHLY and CDR2 FYNNEI. The length of the CDR3 is 13 residues. The DNA for the CDR3 is TGTGCCAGCGGCTACAGGGGCAATCAGCCCCAGCATTTT. The encoded protein is CASGYRGNQPQHF.

The gene calls are TRBV6-5 and TRBJ1-5, with D hard to call. The ends were cut back, 0 bases at V and 5 bases at J, with 5 bases in the middle. The CDR3 is 13 amino acids. The germline gives CDR1 MNHEY, CDR2 SVGAGI. The CDR3 coding sequence is TGTGCCAGCAGTTACTCAACTGATCAGCCCCAGCATTTT. Translation: CASSYSTDQPQHF.

The chain employs TRBV11-2 and TRBJ1-1; D ambiguous. This CDR3 spans 14 amino acids. Germline assignment: CDR1 SGHAT and CDR2 FQNNGV. Trimming took 4 bases from V and 1 from J, leaving 10 bases between them. Here the CDR3 reads CASSSNSWNTEAFF. For the CDR3, the DNA is TGTGCCAGCAGCTCCAACAGTTGGAACACTGAAGCTTTCTTT.

The V call is TRBV19, the J call TRBJ2-1, with D possibly matching TRBD2 (5 bases). The CDR3 sequence is 15 residues long. Germline loops: CDR1 LNHDA, CDR2 SQIVND (reference sequence). Deletions cut 6 bases from V and 4 bases from J, with 16 bases between. Written as DNA, the CDR3 is TGTGCCAGTAGCTTACTAGTAGCCAGATACAATGAGCAGTTCTTC. Translating gives CASSLLVARYNEQFF.

The chain employs TRBV7-9 and TRBJ2-1; TRBD2 matches at 10 bases. Per the germline V gene, CDR1 is SEHNR and CDR2 is FQNEAQ (reference sequence). The junction had 8 bases not matched to a gene; V was cut back by 7 bases and J by 5 bases. The CDR3 spans 15 residues. Here the CDR3 DNA reads TGTGCCAGCAACCACCTAGCGGGAGTCGACAATGAGCAGTTCTTC. Its protein product is CASNHLAGVDNEQFF.

V and J are TRBV6-5 and TRBJ2-2; 8 bases map to TRBD1. Germline-derived CDR1 and CDR2 are MNHEY and SVGAGI. The CDR3 consists of 14 residues. The V segment lost 7 bases and the J segment 4 bases; nucleotides outside the gene matches: 5. The CDR3 sequence: CASTPGQGTGELFF. The CDR3 DNA is TGTGCCAGCACCCCAGGACAGGGCACCGGGGAGCTGTTTTTT.

The chain has TRBV29-1 and TRBJ1-2, with D tentatively TRBD1 (6 bases). The CDR3 length is 12 residues. Germline CDR1 and CDR2: SQVTM and ANQGSEA. V dropped 6 bases and J dropped 4 bases, with 12 bases sitting between them. The CDR3 loop is CSVGQNVYGYTF. In DNA, the CDR3 is TGCAGCGTCGGACAGAATGTCTATGGCTACACCTTC.

V is TRBV5-8 and J is TRBJ1-2; TRBD1 is a possible D gene (5 bases). Germline CDR1 reads SGHTS; CDR2 reads YDEGEE. CDR3 length: 13 residues. Between the trimmed V and J ends, which lost 4 bases and 6 bases, there was a span of 13 bases. The CDR3 reads CASSHGGAHGYTF. The CDR3, as DNA: TGTGCCAGCAGCCATGGAGGGGCGCATGGCTACACCTTC.

V is TRBV15 and J is TRBJ2-5, with TRBD2 identical over 11 bases. The CDR3 runs 17 residues. Germline CDR1 LNHNV, CDR2 YYDKDF (reference sequence). V lost 0 bases, J lost 4 bases, and 7 bases stayed unmatched. The CDR3 DNA reads as TGTGCCACCAGCAGAGATGGTGATAGCGGGAGGGGAGAGACCCAGTACTTC. Its translation: CATSRDGDSGRGETQYF.

This chain connects TRBV27 to TRBJ1-2; maybe TRBD1 (5 bases). With 8 bases removed from V and 1 base from J, the gap between germline ends came to 17 bases. Germline CDR1 MNHEY, CDR2 SMNVEV (reference sequence). The CDR3 covers 15 residues. Written as DNA, the CDR3 is TGTGCCAGCTTCTCATCCTCAGGGAATAACTATGGCTACACCTTC. Translated, it gives CASFSSSGNNYGYTF.

The DNA of the CDR3 is TGTGCCATCAGTGGGGGGGGGCCCTACGAGCAGTACTTC. Translating gives CAISGGGPYEQYF. The rearrangement joins TRBV10-3 to TRBJ2-7; tentatively, D is TRBD2 (7 bases). CDR1 ENHRY and CDR2 SYGVKD come from the germline V gene. V was pared by 4 bases and J by 2 bases, with 9 bases between. The CDR3 sequence is 13 residues long.

The V and J genes are TRBV27 and TRBJ2-1; TRBD1 matches at 9 bases. Germline values: CDR1 MNHEY, CDR2 SMNVEV (reference sequence). The CDR3 extends over 14 amino acids. J gave up 6 bases and V 8 bases, and 8 bases lay outside the gene matches. The CDR3 reads CASRRDRVPNEQFF. The CDR3 DNA reads as TGTGCCAGCCGCCGGGACAGGGTCCCCAATGAGCAGTTCTTC.

Only a few counts were recorded for this clone. This chain connects TRBV7-2 to TRBJ2-4, with 9 nucleotides matching TRBD2. Germline V lookup: CDR1 SGHTA, CDR2 FQGNSA. The CDR3 loop spans 16 amino acids. Trimming took 5 bases from V and 0 from J; bases not matched to a gene: 5. The CDR3 DNA follows: TGTGCCAGCAGCCTTAGCGGGGGATTAGCCAAAAACATTCAGTACTTC. Its protein is CASSLSGGLAKNIQYF.

As regards this clone: Other DNA sequences in this specimen translate into the identical CDR3. This chain uses TRBV29-1 with TRBJ2-3; 9 positions agree with TRBD1. Germline values: CDR1 SQVTM, CDR2 ANQGSEA. The CDR3 is 15 residues long. Trimming took 3 bases from V and 4 from J; bases not matched to a gene: 8. CDR3: CSVELGQGRSDTQYF. CDR3 in DNA: TGCAGCGTTGAGTTGGGACAGGGAAGGTCAGATACGCAGTATTTT.